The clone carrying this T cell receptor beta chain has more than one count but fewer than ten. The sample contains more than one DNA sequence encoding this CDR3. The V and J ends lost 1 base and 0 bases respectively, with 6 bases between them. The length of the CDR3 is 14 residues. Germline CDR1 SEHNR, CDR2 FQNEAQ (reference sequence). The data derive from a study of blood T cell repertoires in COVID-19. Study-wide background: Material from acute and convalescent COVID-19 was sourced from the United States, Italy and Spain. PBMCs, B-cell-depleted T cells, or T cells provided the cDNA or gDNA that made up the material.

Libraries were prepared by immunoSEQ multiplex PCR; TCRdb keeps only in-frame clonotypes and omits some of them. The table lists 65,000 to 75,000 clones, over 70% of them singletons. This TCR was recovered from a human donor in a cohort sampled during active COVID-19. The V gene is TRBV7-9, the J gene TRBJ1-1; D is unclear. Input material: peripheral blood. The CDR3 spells CASSLVQMNTEAFF. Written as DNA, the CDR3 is TGTGCCAGCAGCTTAGTGCAGATGAACACTGAAGCTTTCTTT. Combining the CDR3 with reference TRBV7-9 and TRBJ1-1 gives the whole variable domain DTGVSQNPRHKITKRGQNVTFRCDPISEHNRLYWYRQTLGQGPEFLTYFQNEAQLEKSRLLSDRFSAERPKGSFSTLEIQRTEQGDSAMYLCASSLVQMNTEAFFGQGTRLTVV.